This T cell receptor beta chain was identified in a study of cytomegalovirus exposure and HLA in healthy donors. Study in general: The study's early data release held about 80 million unique TCRs from HLA-typed donors.

V lost 1 base to trimming and J lost 0 bases; unmatched junction nucleotides: 10. CDR1 and CDR2 (germline): LNHDA, SQIVND (reference sequence). The CDR3 loop spans 18 amino acids. The PCR used 60 Vbeta and 13 Jbeta primers. The repertoire was sequenced with immunoSEQ multiplex PCR; TCRdb's copy has only in-frame clones and lacks some. Its table lists 30,000 to 40,000 clones. The chain joins TRBV19 to TRBJ1-2; the match to TRBD1 covers 8 bases. The TCR originated in a woman in her thirties or forties in good health and CMV-seropositive. Input material: PBMCs. The CDR3 bases are TGTGCCAGTAGTATAGTCCGCCGGGACAGGAACTCTAACTATGGCTACACCTTC. Protein product: CASSIVRRDRNSNYGYTF.